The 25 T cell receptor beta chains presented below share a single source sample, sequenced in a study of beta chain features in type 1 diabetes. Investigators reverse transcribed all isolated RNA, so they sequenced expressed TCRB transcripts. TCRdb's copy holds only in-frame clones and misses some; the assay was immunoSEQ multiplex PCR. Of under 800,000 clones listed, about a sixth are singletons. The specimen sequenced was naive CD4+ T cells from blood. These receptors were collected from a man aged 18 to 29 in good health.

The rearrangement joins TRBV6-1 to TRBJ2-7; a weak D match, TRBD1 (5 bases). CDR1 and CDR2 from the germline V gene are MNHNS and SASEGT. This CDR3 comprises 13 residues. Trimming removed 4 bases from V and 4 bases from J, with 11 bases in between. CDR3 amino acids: CASSGKGVYEQYF. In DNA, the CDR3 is TGTGCCAGCAGTGGAAAAGGGGTGTACGAGCAGTACTTC.

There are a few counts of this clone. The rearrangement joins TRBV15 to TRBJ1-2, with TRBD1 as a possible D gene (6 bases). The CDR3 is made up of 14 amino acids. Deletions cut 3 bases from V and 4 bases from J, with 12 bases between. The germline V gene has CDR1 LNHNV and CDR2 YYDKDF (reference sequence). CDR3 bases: TGTGCCACCAGCAGTACAGGGCTGGTCTATGGCTACACCTTC. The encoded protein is CATSSTGLVYGYTF. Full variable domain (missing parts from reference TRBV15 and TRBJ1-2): DAMVIQNPRYQVTQFGKPVTLSCSQTLNHNVMYWYQQKSSQAPKLLFHYYDKDFNNEADTPDNFQSRRPNTSFCFLDIRSPGLGDTAMYLCATSSTGLVYGYTFGSGTRLTVV.

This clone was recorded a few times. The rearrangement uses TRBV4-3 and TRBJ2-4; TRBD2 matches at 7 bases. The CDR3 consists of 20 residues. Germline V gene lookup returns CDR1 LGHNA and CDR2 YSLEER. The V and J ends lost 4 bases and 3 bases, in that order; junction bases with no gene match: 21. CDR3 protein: CASSLMAQTRLASHKNIQYF. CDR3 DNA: TGCGCCAGCAGCCTCATGGCGCAAACACGACTAGCAAGCCACAAAAACATTCAGTACTTC.

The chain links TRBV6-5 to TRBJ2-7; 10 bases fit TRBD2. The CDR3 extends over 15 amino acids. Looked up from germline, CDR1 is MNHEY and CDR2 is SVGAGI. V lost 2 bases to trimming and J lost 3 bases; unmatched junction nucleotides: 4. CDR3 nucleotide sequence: TGTGCCAGCAGTTACATCCTAGCGGGAGTCTACGAGCAGTACTTC. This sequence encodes CASSYILAGVYEQYF.

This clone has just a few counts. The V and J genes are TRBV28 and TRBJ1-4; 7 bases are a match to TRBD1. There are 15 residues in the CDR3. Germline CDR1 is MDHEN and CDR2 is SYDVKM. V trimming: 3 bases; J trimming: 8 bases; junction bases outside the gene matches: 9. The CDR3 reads CASSFPRQGGEKLFF. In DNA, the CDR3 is TGTGCCAGCAGTTTCCCTCGACAGGGAGGAGAAAAACTGTTTTTT.

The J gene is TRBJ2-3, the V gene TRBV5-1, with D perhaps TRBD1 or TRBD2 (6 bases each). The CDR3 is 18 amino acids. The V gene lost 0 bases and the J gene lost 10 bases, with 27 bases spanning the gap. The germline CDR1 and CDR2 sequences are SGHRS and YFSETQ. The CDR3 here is CASSLETGASPLREAQYF. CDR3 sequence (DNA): TGCGCCAGCAGCTTGGAAACGGGGGCGTCCCCACTCCGCGAGGCGCAGTATTTT. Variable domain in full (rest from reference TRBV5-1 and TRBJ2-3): KAGVTQTPRYLIKTRGQQVTLSCSPISGHRSVSWYQQTPGQGLQFLFEYFSETQRNKGNFPGRFSGRQFSNSRSEMNVSTLELGDSALYLCASSLETGASPLREAQYFGPGTRLTVL.

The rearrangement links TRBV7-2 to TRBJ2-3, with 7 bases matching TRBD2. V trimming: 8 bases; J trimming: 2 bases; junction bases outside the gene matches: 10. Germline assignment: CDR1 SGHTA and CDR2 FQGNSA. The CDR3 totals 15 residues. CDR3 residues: CASGPWGGYTDTQYF. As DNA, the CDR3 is TGTGCCAGCGGCCCCTGGGGGGGTTACACAGATACGCAGTATTTT.

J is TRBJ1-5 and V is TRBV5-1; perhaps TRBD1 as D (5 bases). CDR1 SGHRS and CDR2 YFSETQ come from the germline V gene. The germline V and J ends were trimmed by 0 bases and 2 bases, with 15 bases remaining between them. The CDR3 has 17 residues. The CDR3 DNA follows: TGCGCCAGCAGCTTGGAGCCTCGGGGGAAGGGCAATCAGCCCCAGCATTTT. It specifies CASSLEPRGKGNQPQHF.

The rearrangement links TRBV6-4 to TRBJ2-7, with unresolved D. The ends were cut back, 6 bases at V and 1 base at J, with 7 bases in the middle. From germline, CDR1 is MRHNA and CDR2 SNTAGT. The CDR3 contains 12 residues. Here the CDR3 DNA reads TGTGCCAGCAGCCTACCATCCTACGAGCAGTACTTC. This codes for CASSLPSYEQYF.

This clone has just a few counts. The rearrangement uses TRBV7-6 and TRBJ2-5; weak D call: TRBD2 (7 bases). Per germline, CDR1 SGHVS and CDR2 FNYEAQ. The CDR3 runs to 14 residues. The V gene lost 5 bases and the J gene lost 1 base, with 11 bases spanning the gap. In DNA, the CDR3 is TGTGCCAGCAGCCGGGGGGCGGTCCAAGAGACCCAGTACTTC. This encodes CASSRGAVQETQYF.

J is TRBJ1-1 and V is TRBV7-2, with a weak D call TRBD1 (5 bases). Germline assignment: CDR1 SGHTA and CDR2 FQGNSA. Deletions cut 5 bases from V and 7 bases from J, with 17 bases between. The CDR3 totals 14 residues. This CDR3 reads CASSPGLAWIEAFF. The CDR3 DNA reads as TGTGCCAGCAGCCCGGGGCTGGCATGGATTGAAGCTTTCTTT.

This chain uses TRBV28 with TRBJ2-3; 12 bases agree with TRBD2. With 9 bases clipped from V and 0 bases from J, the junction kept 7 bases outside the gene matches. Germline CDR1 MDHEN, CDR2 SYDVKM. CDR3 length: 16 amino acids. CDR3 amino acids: CASTSGRSTSTDTQYF. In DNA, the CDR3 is TGTGCCAGTACTAGCGGGAGGTCTACTAGCACAGATACGCAGTATTTT.

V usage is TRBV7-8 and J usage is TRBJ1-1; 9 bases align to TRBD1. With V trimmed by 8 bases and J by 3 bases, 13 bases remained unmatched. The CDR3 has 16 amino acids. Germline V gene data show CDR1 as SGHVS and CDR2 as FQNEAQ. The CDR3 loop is CASRQREQGADTEAFF. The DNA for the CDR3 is TGTGCCAGCCGCCAGAGAGAACAGGGGGCGGACACTGAAGCTTTCTTT.

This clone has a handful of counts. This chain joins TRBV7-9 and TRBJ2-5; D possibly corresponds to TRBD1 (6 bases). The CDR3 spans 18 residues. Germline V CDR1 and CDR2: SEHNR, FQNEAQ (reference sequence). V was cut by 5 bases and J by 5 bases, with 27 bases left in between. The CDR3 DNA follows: TGTGCCAGCAGCCCAAGCCTGGTTACTACAGGGATGCGGGAGACCCAGTACTTC. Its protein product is CASSPSLVTTGMRETQYF.

CDR3 residues: CSVCRRTGMNTEAFF. The CDR3 DNA reads as TGCAGCGTTTGTAGAAGGACAGGAATGAACACTGAAGCTTTCTTT. J is TRBJ1-1 and V is TRBV29-1, with 7 bases aligning to TRBD1. Per germline, CDR1 SQVTM and CDR2 ANQGSEA. This CDR3 contains 15 residues. The junction had 9 bases not matched to a gene; V was cut back by 5 bases and J by 0 bases. Filled out from reference TRBV29-1 and TRBJ1-1, the complete variable domain reads SAVISQKPSRDICQRGTSLTIQCQVDSQVTMMFWYRQQPGQSLTLIATANQGSEATYESGFVIDKFPISRPNLTFSTLTVSNMSPEDSSIYLCSVCRRTGMNTEAFFGQGTRLTVV.

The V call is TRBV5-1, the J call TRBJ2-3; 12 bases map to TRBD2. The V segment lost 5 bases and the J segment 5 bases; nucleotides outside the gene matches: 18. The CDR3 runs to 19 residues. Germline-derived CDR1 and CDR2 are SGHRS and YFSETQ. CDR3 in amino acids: CASRRQGAASGRAIDTQYF. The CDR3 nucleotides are TGCGCCAGCAGAAGACAGGGGGCTGCTAGCGGGAGGGCCATAGATACGCAGTATTTT.

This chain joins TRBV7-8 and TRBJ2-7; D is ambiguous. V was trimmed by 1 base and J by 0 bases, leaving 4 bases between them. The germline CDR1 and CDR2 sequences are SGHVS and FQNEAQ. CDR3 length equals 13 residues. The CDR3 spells CASSLDPSYEQYF. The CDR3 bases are TGTGCCAGCAGCTTAGATCCCTCCTACGAGCAGTACTTC.

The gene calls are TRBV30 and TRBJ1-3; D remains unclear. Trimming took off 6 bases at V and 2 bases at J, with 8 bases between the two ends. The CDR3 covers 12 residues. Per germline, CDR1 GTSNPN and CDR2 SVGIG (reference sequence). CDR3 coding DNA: TGTGCCTGTTTCTCCCCTGGAAACACCATATATTTT. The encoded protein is CACFSPGNTIYF.

The CDR3 is CASSVDREGTQYF. Written as DNA, the CDR3 is TGTGCCAGCAGCGTCGACAGGGAAGGTACGCAGTATTTT. The rearrangement joins TRBV7-3 to TRBJ2-3, with 7 nucleotides matching TRBD1. CDR1 SGHTA and CDR2 FQGTGA come from the germline V gene. The CDR3 is made up of 13 amino acids. J gave up 8 bases and V 5 bases, and 7 bases lay outside the gene matches.

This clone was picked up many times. DNA of the CDR3: TGTGCCAGTAGTATCGGCGGGGAGCTGTTTTTT. It specifies CASSIGGELFF. The chain uses TRBV19 and TRBJ2-2; D gene uncertain. V lost 3 bases and J lost 7, with 3 bases in between. The CDR3 runs to 11 residues. The germline V gene has CDR1 LNHDA and CDR2 SQIVND (reference sequence).

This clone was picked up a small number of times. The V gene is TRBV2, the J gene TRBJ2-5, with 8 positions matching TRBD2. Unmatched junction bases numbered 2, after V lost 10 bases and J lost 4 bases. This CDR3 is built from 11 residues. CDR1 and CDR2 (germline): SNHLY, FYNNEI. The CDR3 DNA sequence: TGTGCCACCCGGGGGGGAGAGACCCAGTACTTC. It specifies CATRGGETQYF.

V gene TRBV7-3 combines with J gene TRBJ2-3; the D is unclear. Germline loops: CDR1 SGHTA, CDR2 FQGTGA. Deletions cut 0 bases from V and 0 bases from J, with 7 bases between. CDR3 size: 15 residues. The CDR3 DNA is TGTGCCAGCAGCTTAACACAAGGGAGCACAGATACGCAGTATTTT. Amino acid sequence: CASSLTQGSTDTQYF.

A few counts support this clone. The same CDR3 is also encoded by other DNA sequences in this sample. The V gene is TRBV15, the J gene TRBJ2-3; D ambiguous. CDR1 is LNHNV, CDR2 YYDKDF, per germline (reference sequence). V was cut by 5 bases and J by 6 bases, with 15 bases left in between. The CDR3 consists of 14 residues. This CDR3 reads CATSGQLDMDTQYF. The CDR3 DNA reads TGTGCCACCAGCGGTCAGCTTGACATGGATACGCAGTATTTT.

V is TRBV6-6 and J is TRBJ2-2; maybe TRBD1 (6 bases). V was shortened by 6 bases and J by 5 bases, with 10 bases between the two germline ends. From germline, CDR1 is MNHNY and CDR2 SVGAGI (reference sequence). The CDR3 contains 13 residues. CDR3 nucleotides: TGTGCCAGCAGAGAAGGGGGAACCGGGGAGCTGTTTTTT. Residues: CASREGGTGELFF.

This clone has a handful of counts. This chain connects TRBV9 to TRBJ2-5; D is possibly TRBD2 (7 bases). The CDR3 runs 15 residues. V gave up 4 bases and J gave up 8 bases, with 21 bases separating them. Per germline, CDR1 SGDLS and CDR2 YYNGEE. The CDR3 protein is CASSSPRTGGPTQYF. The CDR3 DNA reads TGTGCCAGCAGCTCACCTCGTACGGGGGGCCCTACCCAGTACTTC.